This T cell receptor (beta chain) was identified in a study of T cell repertoires in ileal Crohn's disease (dated by TCRdb to about 2019). About the investigation overall: The median duration of disease was approximately 7.9 years, and at the time of surgery about a third of patients were active smokers. Endoscopic postoperative recurrence was defined by a Rutgeerts score above i0. A prospective multicentre cohort supplied the 55 to 60 Crohn's disease patients whose TCR repertoires were analysed. The study ran alongside a multicentre cohort designed to identify predictors of early endoscopic recurrence after ileocolonic resection. About half of the patients received postoperative therapy: roughly 10 received thiopurines and roughly 19 received anti-TNF agents. A total of roughly 170 mucosal samples from approximately 60 patients were sequenced, with samples obtained at several locations on the surgical specimen and at postoperative endoscopy. Surgery was performed for a complication in all patients, with stricturing disease in about 61% and penetrating disease in approximately 40%. M6 samples were neoterminal ileum biopsies taken at postoperative colonoscopy. The paper's findings and limits, for the study overall: Mucosal CD4 and CD8 T cells were sorted and sequenced only in a subgroup of patients, the size of which was not stated. Endoscopic recurrence was linked to a higher percentage of high-frequency clones at surgery, and recurrence occurred in every patient whose clonality exceeded 26.8% (18/57). More high-frequency clones were carried by sorted CD8 T cells than by CD4 T cells, suggesting that mucosal expansions were mainly CD8. Within the first year after surgery, the timing of postoperative endoscopy varied, and the median delay was roughly 6.9 months. A significantly higher proportion of clonal expansions was observed in active smokers at surgery than in non-smokers (approximately 26% vs 20%, p=0.02).

What the time point label conveys for this sample: neoterminal ileum biopsy at postoperative endoscopy, about 6 months after surgery. To be eligible, patients had to be adults with ileal or ileocolonic Crohn's disease and an indication for ileocolonic resection. Whole ileal mucosal biopsies were stored frozen at -80°C before DNA extraction. Genomic DNA was extracted from frozen whole biopsies using a TRizol-based method and was quantified with a NanoDrop 2000 spectrophotometer. For commercial TCRB immunosequencing, about 500 nanograms of biopsy DNA were submitted for each sample. CDR3 regions were amplified from genomic DNA by Adaptive Biotechnology using a two-step, amplification bias-controlled multiplex PCR. Primers for every V and J gene segment were used in the first PCR, and barcodes and Illumina adapters were added in the second PCR. CDR3 libraries were sequenced using an Illumina instrument. The paper's data handling went like this. The analysis used both the pipelines supplied by the vendor and custom analysis of the raw data in R/Bioconductor with R version 3.3.0. Clonality, which ranges from 0 to 1, was calculated as the inverse of the normalised Shannon entropy across all productive clones. High-frequency clones were defined as the share of the repertoire taken up by the top 100 clones, keeping only clones that passed a 95% confidence test. Repertoire diversity was measured with the Simpson index, and overlap between samples was measured with the Morisita-Horn index. What TCRdb holds here is the immuneACCESS table cut down to in-frame rearrangements. Part of the clones is not present; checked against another copy, under half of the missing clones reflect an unresolved V gene, and the others are unexplained. V and J calls and clone size are as listed in that table; D and trimming were resolved from the DNA. In all, the sample holds roughly 60,000 clones, and 70% to 90% of those were seen once. The ten largest clones add up to roughly 2% of the sample.

Sequences LNHDA (CDR1) and SQIVND (CDR2) are obtained from the germline V gene (reference sequence). CDR3 length: 15 amino acids, cysteine to phenylalanine. The only DNA kept is the CDR3, 45 bases in frame from the first base. V is clipped by 6 bases and J by 5 bases, and the sequence between their germline boundaries is 17 bases long. Notes on this clone: The antigen this receptor binds is unknown. No clone much larger than this one lies a single base away; base qualities are absent.

The receptor was derived from an adult with Crohn's disease. In this chain, TRBV19 is recombined with TRBJ2-1; a tentative D match to TRBD2 spans 6 bases. Specimen: ileal tissue. DNA sequence: TGTGCCAGTAGGTTTCGGGGGAGAATCAACAATGAGCAGTTCTTC. This sequence encodes CASRFRGRINNEQFF. The CDR3 plus the reference TRBV19 and TRBJ2-1 genes for the other parts give the full variable domain: DGGITQSPKYLFRKEGQNVTLSCEQNLNHDAMYWYRQDPGQGLRLIYYSQIVNDFQKGDIAEGYSVSREKKESFPLTVTSAQKNPTAFYLCASRFRGRINNEQFFGPGTRLTVL.